The source of this TCR beta chain is a study of blood T cell repertoires in COVID-19. Study as a whole: Acute and convalescent COVID-19 samples came from the United States, Italy and Spain. PBMCs, B-cell-depleted T cells, or T cells were the source of the cDNA or gDNA that made up the material.

The CDR3 is 12 residues long. Germline CDR1 MRHNA, CDR2 SNTAGT. V dropped 7 bases and J dropped 3 bases, with 10 bases sitting between them. The table came from immunoSEQ multiplex PCR; TCRdb's copy has only in-frame clones and leaves some out. The repertoire holds 180,000 or so clones, 75% to 90% seen once, with more than 3% in the top ten. This sequence was found in a man between 60 and 70 years old with acute or convalescent COVID-19. Sequences were obtained from peripheral blood. The chain couples TRBV6-4 to TRBJ2-7; D ambiguous. The CDR3 loop reads CASTPAVYEQYF. CDR3 DNA: TGTGCCAGCACTCCGGCGGTCTACGAGCAGTACTTC.